Below are 10 T cell receptor beta chains sequenced from a single sample in a study of blood T cell repertoires in COVID-19. This table comes from immunoSEQ multiplex PCR, and its TCRdb copy is limited to in-frame clones, with some not included. In the table there are under 250,000 clones, 80% to 90% of which are singletons. Sequenced material: peripheral blood. The receptors stem from a woman between 65 and 79 years old with acute or convalescent COVID-19.

J is TRBJ1-1 and V is TRBV7-2, with 9 bases that match TRBD1. The CDR3 covers 15 residues. Germline V gene data show CDR1 as SGHTA and CDR2 as FQGNSA. V lost 5 bases, J lost 4 bases, and 8 bases stayed unmatched. As DNA, the CDR3 is TGTGCCAGCAGCCCGGACAGGGGATGGAGCACTGAAGCTTTCTTT. This sequence encodes CASSPDRGWSTEAFF.

The rearrangement links TRBV5-4 to TRBJ2-7, with D perhaps TRBD1 (5 bases). Germline CDR1 is SGHNT and CDR2 is YYREEE (reference sequence). V lost 2 bases and J 6 bases, leaving 9 bases between the germline ends. The CDR3 runs 12 residues. The CDR3 DNA follows: TGTGCCAGCAGCTTAGGGGCCGGCGAGCAGTACTTC. It is translated as CASSLGAGEQYF.

This clone has a single count. The rearrangement uses TRBV5-4 and TRBJ2-7, with 8 bases lining up with TRBD1. The trim removed 4 bases at V and 6 bases at J, leaving 3 bases unmatched. Germline CDR1 SGHNT, CDR2 YYREEE (reference sequence). There are 12 residues in the CDR3. CDR3 in amino acids: CASSTGTGEQYF. The CDR3 DNA follows: TGTGCCAGCAGCACCGGGACAGGCGAGCAGTACTTC.

The chain has TRBV9 and TRBJ1-1; 7 bases map to TRBD1. This CDR3 has 15 residues. CDR1 and CDR2 from the germline V gene are SGDLS and YYNGEE. V trimming: 3 bases; J trimming: 1 base; junction bases outside the gene matches: 6. CDR3 sequence reads: CASSARDRSNTEAFF. The CDR3 nucleotides are TGTGCCAGCAGCGCTAGGGACAGATCGAACACTGAAGCTTTCTTT.

The chain uses TRBV3-1 (or the pseudogene TRBV3-2) and TRBJ1-2, with D possibly matching TRBD1 (5 bases). This CDR3 has 14 residues. Trimming took 1 base from V and 4 from J, leaving 10 bases between them. Germline-derived CDR1 and CDR2 are LGHDT and YNNKEL (reference sequence). The CDR3 DNA is TGTGCCAGCAGCCAAGCCAGGGCACTCTATGGCTACACCTTC. Its translation: CASSQARALYGYTF.

The chain employs TRBV27 and TRBJ1-4; perhaps TRBD1 as D (6 bases). V was shortened by 5 bases and J by 4 bases, with 8 bases between the two germline ends. The CDR3 runs 13 residues. Looked up from germline, CDR1 is MNHEY and CDR2 is SMNVEV (reference sequence). CDR3: CASSPDSNEKLFF. Here the CDR3 DNA reads TGTGCCAGCAGTCCGGACAGTAATGAAAAACTGTTTTTT.

This chain links TRBV24-1 with TRBJ2-3; 9 bases agree with TRBD2. The trim removed 4 bases at V and 5 bases at J, leaving 9 bases unmatched. CDR3 length equals 16 residues. Germline CDR1 KGHDR, CDR2 SFDVKD. The CDR3 sequence: CATSEPEGAGGDTQYF. The CDR3 nucleotides are TGTGCCACCAGTGAGCCGGAGGGAGCGGGGGGAGATACGCAGTATTTT.

The rearrangement uses TRBV5-4 and TRBJ1-4; 8 bases align to TRBD1. Per the germline V gene, CDR1 is SGHNT and CDR2 is YYREEE (reference sequence). The J segment lost 8 bases and the V segment lost 2 bases, leaving 5 bases of the junction unmatched. The length of the CDR3 is 14 residues. The CDR3 region is CASSLQGVGEKLFF. Written as DNA, the CDR3 is TGTGCCAGCAGCTTACAGGGGGTAGGCGAAAAACTGTTTTTT.

J is TRBJ1-4 and V is TRBV6-5, with D hard to call. Germline V gene data show CDR1 as MNHEY and CDR2 as SVGAGI. The CDR3 totals 13 residues. V gave up 8 bases and J gave up 5 bases, with 12 bases separating them. The CDR3 spells CASRARVNEKLFF. The CDR3 bases are TGTGCCAGCCGAGCGAGAGTGAATGAAAAACTGTTTTTT.

This chain uses TRBV5-1 with TRBJ2-7; the match to TRBD1 covers 10 bases. Germline V gene data show CDR1 as SGHRS and CDR2 as YFSETQ. This CDR3 is built from 15 residues. V trimming: 4 bases; J trimming: 2 bases; junction bases outside the gene matches: 6. In DNA form, the CDR3 reads TGCGCCAGCAGCCGGGGGGACAGGGGTCCCTACGAGCAGTACTTC. This sequence encodes CASSRGDRGPYEQYF. Combining the CDR3 with reference TRBV5-1 and TRBJ2-7 gives the whole variable domain KAGVTQTPRYLIKTRGQQVTLSCSPISGHRSVSWYQQTPGQGLQFLFEYFSETQRNKGNFPGRFSGRQFSNSRSEMNVSTLELGDSALYLCASSRGDRGPYEQYFGPGTRLTVT.